The TCR beta chain described here comes from a study of T-cell memory formation after mild COVID-19. TCRdb called the 5' RACE reads again in MiXCR, with one record for every CDR3 protein. The sample comprises roughly 250,000 distinct CDR3 sequences, approximately 15% of which are singletons, and more than 20% rests with the top ten. Regarding the study as a whole: Specificity for SARS-CoV-2 was not confirmed among the second-wave clones peaking on day 37. The study found balanced CD4/CD8 in clones contracting day 15 to 85 and a CD4+ lean in later expanders.

The CDR3 spans 13 residues. In germline, CDR1 is MNHEY, CDR2 SVGEGT. V was trimmed by 0 bases and J by 10 bases, leaving 10 bases between them. A note on this clonotype: Antigen unknown.

The origin of this receptor is a man younger than 30 who had mild COVID-19 (a few samples of this study predate the infection). Cell type and time point are not known. V gene TRBV6-2 or TRBV6-3 combines with J gene TRBJ2-1; D is unclear. Specimen: PBMCs or a T cell subset sorted from them (not recorded which). CDR3 in DNA: TGTGCCAGCAGTTACTCGACCTTGGGGGAGCAGTTCTTC. Amino acids: CASSYSTLGEQFF.